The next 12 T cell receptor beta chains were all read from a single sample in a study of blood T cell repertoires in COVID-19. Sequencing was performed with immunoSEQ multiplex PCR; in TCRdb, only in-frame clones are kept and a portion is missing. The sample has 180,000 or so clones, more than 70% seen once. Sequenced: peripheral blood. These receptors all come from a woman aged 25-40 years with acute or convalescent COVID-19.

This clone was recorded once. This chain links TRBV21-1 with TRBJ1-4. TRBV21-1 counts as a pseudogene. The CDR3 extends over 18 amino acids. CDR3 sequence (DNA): TGTGCCAGCAGCAAAGTCTTACAAAGAGCGCCAACTAATGAAAAACTGTTTTTT. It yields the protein CASSKVLQRAPTNEKLFF.

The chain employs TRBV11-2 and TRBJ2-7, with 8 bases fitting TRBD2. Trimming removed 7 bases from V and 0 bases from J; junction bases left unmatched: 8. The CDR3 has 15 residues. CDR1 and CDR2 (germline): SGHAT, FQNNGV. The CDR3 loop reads CASTLPGTSSYEQYF. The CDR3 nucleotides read TGTGCCAGCACCCTACCCGGGACTAGCTCCTACGAGCAGTACTTC.

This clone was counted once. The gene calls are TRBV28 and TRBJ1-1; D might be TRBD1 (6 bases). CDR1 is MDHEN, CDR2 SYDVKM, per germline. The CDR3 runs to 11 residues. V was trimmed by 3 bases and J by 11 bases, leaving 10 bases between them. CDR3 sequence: CASSFEGVAFF. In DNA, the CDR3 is TGTGCCAGCAGTTTCGAGGGGGTGGCTTTCTTT.

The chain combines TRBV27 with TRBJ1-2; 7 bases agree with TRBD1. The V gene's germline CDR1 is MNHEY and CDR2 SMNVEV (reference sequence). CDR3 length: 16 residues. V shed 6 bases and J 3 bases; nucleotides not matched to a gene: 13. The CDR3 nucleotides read TGTGCCAGCAGCCTTAGGTGGCAGGGGGGCGACTATGGCTACACCTTC. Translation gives CASSLRWQGGDYGYTF.

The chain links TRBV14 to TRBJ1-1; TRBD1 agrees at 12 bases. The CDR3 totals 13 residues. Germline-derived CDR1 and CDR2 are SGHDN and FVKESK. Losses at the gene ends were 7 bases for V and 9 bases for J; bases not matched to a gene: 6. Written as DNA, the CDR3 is TGTGCCAGCATATCCGGGACAGGGGGCAAAGCTTTCTTT. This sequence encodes CASISGTGGKAFF.

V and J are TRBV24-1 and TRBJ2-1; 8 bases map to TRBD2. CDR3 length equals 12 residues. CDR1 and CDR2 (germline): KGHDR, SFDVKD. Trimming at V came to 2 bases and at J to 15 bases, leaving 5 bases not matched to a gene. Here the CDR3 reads CATSDSGTSSFF. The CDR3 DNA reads TGTGCCACCAGTGATTCCGGGACTAGTTCGTTCTTC.

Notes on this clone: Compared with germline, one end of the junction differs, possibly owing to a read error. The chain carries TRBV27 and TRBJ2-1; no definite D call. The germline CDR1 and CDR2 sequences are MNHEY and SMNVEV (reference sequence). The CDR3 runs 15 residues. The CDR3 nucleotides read TGTGCCAGCAGTTTAGGTTTGGGCTCCTTCAATGAGCAGTTCTTC. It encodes CASSLGLGSFNEQFF.

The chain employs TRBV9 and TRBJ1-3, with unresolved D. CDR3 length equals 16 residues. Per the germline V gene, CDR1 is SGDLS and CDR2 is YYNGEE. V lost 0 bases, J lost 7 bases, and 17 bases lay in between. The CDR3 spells CASSVVPQAHGNTIYF. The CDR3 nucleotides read TGTGCCAGCAGCGTAGTCCCCCAGGCTCATGGCAACACCATATATTTT.

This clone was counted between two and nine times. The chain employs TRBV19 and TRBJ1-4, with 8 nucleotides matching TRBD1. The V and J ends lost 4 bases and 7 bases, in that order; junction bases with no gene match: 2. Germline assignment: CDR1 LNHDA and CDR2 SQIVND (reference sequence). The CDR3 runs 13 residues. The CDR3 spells CASSSQGAEKLFF. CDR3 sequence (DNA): TGTGCCAGTAGTAGCCAGGGGGCTGAAAAACTGTTTTTT.

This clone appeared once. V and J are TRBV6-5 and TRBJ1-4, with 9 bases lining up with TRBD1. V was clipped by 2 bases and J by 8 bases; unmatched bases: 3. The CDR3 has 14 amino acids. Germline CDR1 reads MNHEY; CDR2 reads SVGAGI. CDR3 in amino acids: CASSYDRGSEKLFF. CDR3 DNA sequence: TGTGCCAGCAGTTACGACAGGGGGTCGGAAAAACTGTTTTTT.

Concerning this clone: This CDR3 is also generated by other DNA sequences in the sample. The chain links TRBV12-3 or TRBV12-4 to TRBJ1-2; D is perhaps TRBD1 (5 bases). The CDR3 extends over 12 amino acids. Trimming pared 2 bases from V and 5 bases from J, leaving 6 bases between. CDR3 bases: TGTGCCAGCAGTTTACAGGGATATGGCTACACCTTC. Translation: CASSLQGYGYTF.

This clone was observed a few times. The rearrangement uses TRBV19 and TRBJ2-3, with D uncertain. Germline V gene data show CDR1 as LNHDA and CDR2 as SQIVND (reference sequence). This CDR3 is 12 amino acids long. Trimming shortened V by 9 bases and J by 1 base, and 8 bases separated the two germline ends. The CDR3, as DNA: TGTGCCAGACAAAAAGGCACAGATACGCAGTATTTT. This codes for CARQKGTDTQYF.